The entry below gives a single TCR beta chain sequence along with its context. V dropped 4 bases and J dropped 11 bases, with 15 bases sitting between them. Per the germline V gene, CDR1 is SEHNR and CDR2 is FQNEAQ (reference sequence). This CDR3 is 12 amino acids long. Patients with autoimmune history or systemic immunosuppression were excluded. The data were taken from a study of OX40 agonist ivuxolimab in advanced cancers. Overall study context: Ivuxolimab, an antibody acting as an agonist of OX40 (CD134), was used to treat patients. Age averaged around 58 years (range roughly 23 to 80), and approximately 80% were male.

Sequencing was performed with immunoSEQ multiplex PCR; in TCRdb, only in-frame clones are kept and a portion is missing. The table shows 67,000 or so clones, with about 87% occurring only once. This clonotype originated in an adult with an advanced solid tumor such as melanoma, head and neck, liver or kidney cancer. The input for sequencing was CD4+ or CD8+ T cells sorted from blood, taken in a trial of the OX40 agonist ivuxolimab. V and J are TRBV7-9 and TRBJ2-7, with D perhaps matching TRBD1 or TRBD2 (5 bases each). This chain's CDR3 is CASSSGPQNKYF. CDR3 coding DNA: TGTGCCAGCAGCTCGGGACCGCAGAATAAGTACTTC.